These T cell receptor beta chains were read from a single sample in a study of T cell repertoires in cytomegalovirus infection. TCRdb used MiXCR to reprocess the reads, holding one entry per CDR3 protein. The table lists some 900,000 distinct CDR3 sequences, about 33% of them singletons. Antigens for these TCRs are unknown. The sequenced sample was cultured CD8+ T cells from PBMCs, obtained from culture after CMV antigen stimulation. The receptor set was obtained from a human donor in good health (CMV status not recorded). Some clones in this sample may be carry-over from other donors' samples. Both conserved end residues are part of each CDR3. Each record gives: V gene, D gene, J gene, clone size, CDR3 DNA, CDR3 protein. A D gene is named only where the DNA matches it firmly. The size entry is marked missing in some rows and otherwise reads once, few, many or a size class.

TRBV12-3/TRBV12-4,.,TRBJ1-3,few,TGTGCCAGCAGCCCCGGGGGAGCCACCGGCATATATTTT,CASSPGGATGIYF
TRBV28,TRBD1,TRBJ1-5,few,TGTGCCAGCAGTTTAAGCCGACAGGGGGACTATAGCAATCAGCCCCAGCATTTT,CASSLSRQGDYSNQPQHF
TRBV6-6,.,TRBJ1-4,.,TGTGCCAGCACCTCACTTGGGACGGCCCGAAATGAAAAACTGTTTTTT,CASTSLGTARNEKLFF
TRBV7-9,TRBD2,TRBJ2-3,few,TGTGCCAGCAGCTTAGCGACAATTGCTAGCGGGGGCTTCTTTACGCAGTATTTT,CASSLATIASGGFFTQYF
TRBV27,.,TRBJ2-1,.,TGTGCCAGCAGTGCCCCCCCGGGACTCTCCTACAATGAGCAGTTCTTC,CASSAPPGLSYNEQFF
TRBV6-2/TRBV6-3,TRBD2,TRBJ2-1,.,TGTGCCACCCTCCGACTAGCGGGGAACTACAATGAGCAGTTCTTC,CATLRLAGNYNEQFF
TRBV10-3,TRBD1,TRBJ2-3,.,TGTGCCATCAACGTCCGGGACAGGGGCACAGATACGCAGTATTTT,CAINVRDRGTDTQYF
TRBV4-1,.,TRBJ1-1,.,TGCGCCAGCAGCCAAGGGGAAGGGAGAGGGATCACTGAAGCTTTCTTT,CASSQGEGRGITEAFF
TRBV11-3,.,TRBJ2-3,.,TGTGCCAGCATCTTTTCCCCCCACAACAGGGTTTCCACAGATACGCAGTATTTT,CASIFSPHNRVSTDTQYF
TRBV15,.,TRBJ1-4,.,TGTGCCACCAGCATGCGGGAAAAACTGTTTTTT,CATSMREKLFF
TRBV10-3,TRBD2,TRBJ2-5,many,TGTGCCATCAGTGAGTCGGCGGGAGGAGAGACCCAGTACTTC,CAISESAGGETQYF
TRBV6-5,TRBD2,TRBJ2-7,few,TGTGCCAGCAGTCCCTCGGAGGGACTAGACCGGTACGAGCAGTACTTC,CASSPSEGLDRYEQYF
TRBV29-1,.,TRBJ2-1,.,TGCAGCCCGCTGGGGCTATACAATGAGCAGTTCTTC,CSPLGLYNEQFF
TRBV27,TRBD2,TRBJ2-5,few,TGTGCCAGCAGTTTAGACGGACTAGCGGCTGAGACCCAGTACTTC,CASSLDGLAAETQYF
TRBV25-1,.,TRBJ1-2,.,TGTGCCAGCAGTGAATGGGGGCAGTCCTATGGCTACACCTTC,CASSEWGQSYGYTF
TRBV29-1,TRBD1,TRBJ2-1,.,TGCAGCGTTGAAGACCAGACAGGGCGACGGTACAATGAGCAGTTCTTC,CSVEDQTGRRYNEQFF
TRBV19,TRBD1,TRBJ1-2,.,TGTGCCAGTAGTCTCGGGACAGCTGCCAGCCTCGGCTACACCTTC,CASSLGTAASLGYTF
TRBV9,TRBD1,TRBJ1-2,.,TGTGCCAGCAGCGCCACCCGGACAGGGGGCGTCTATGGCTACACCTTC,CASSATRTGGVYGYTF
TRBV7-6,.,TRBJ1-4,.,TGTGCCACGGAGGCAGGAGATGAAAAACTGTTTTTT,CATEAGDEKLFF
TRBV7-8,TRBD2,TRBJ2-7,many,TGTGCCAGCAGCTTAGAGTTGGCGGGGGGCTACGAGCAGTACTTC,CASSLELAGGYEQYF
TRBV12-3/TRBV12-4,.,TRBJ2-7,.,TGTGCCACAAGCTGGGGTAGCTCCTACGAGCAGTACTTC,CATSWGSSYEQYF
TRBV27,TRBD1,TRBJ2-2,many,TGTGCCAGCAGCCCAGACAGGGGTGCCACCGGGGAGCTGTTTTTT,CASSPDRGATGELFF
TRBV27,.,TRBJ1-5,.,TGTGCCAGCAGTTTTCTGGGAACCCCCAATCAGCCCCAGCATTTT,CASSFLGTPNQPQHF
TRBV4-1,.,TRBJ1-2,.,TGCGCCAGCAGCCAAACACAAACGGATGGCTACACCTTC,CASSQTQTDGYTF
TRBV25-1,.,TRBJ2-2,few,TGTGCCAGTTCGTGGGGGTCGGGCACCGGGGAGCTGTTTTTT,CASSWGSGTGELFF
TRBV7-9,.,TRBJ2-1,many,TGTGCCAGCAGCTTAGCCGGACAACTTGAGCAGTTCTTC,CASSLAGQLEQFF
TRBV6-1,.,TRBJ1-1,once,TGTGCCAGCAGTCCACAGGGCCGTGGCACTGAAGCTTTCTTT,CASSPQGRGTEAFF
TRBV12-3/TRBV12-4,TRBD1,TRBJ1-2,.,TGTGCCAGCAATTCCGACAGGGACTATGGCTACACCTTC,CASNSDRDYGYTF
TRBV24-1,TRBD2,TRBJ2-1,few,TGTGCCACCAGTGACAGACGGGGGGGCCTTAATGAGCAGTTCTTC,CATSDRRGGLNEQFF
TRBV12-5,TRBD1,TRBJ2-1,.,TGTGCTAGTGGTTTTGACAGGGGATTCCCGCAGTTCTTC,CASGFDRGFPQFF
TRBV9,TRBD1,TRBJ2-5,.,TGTGCCAGCAGGGCGAGGACAGGGCAATTACAAGAGACCCAGTACTTC,CASRARTGQLQETQYF
TRBV6-6,.,TRBJ2-3,.,TGTGCCAGCAGTAACCCGGGAGCCTCGAGAGATACGCAGTATTTT,CASSNPGASRDTQYF
TRBV7-2,.,TRBJ1-1,few,TGTGCGCTCGAGGGGGGAGTGGAGTACACTGAAGCTTTCTTT,CALEGGVEYTEAFF
TRBV28,.,TRBJ2-3,.,TGTGCCAGCAGGGGGGTGGGAGATACGCAGTATTTT,CASRGVGDTQYF
TRBV6-1,TRBD1,TRBJ2-2,many,TGTGCCAGTGGGGACAGGCTGGACACCGGGGAGCTGTTTTTT,CASGDRLDTGELFF
TRBV20-1,.,TRBJ2-1,few,TGCAGTGCTAGAGCCAAGGCCGGCCCCTACAATGAGCAGTTCTTC,CSARAKAGPYNEQFF
TRBV2,.,TRBJ2-3,.,TGTGCCACCTTAACGAGGGGGAAGGTTCCAGATACGCAGTATTTT,CATLTRGKVPDTQYF
TRBV5-5,.,TRBJ2-3,few,TGTGCCAGCGCCGCCTTAGGGTTGGGAGGGGGAGATACGCAGTATTTT,CASAALGLGGGDTQYF
TRBV7-9,TRBD1,TRBJ1-2,few,TGTGCCAGCAGCTTACTTCGAAGGAGACAGGGGGATGGCTACACCTTC,CASSLLRRRQGDGYTF
TRBV10-3,.,TRBJ1-1,few,TGTGCCATCAGTGAGAATTTGTGGGACACCCCAGCTTTCTTT,CAISENLWDTPAFF
TRBV12-3/TRBV12-4,.,TRBJ1-3,many,TGTGCCAGCAGTCCCTTCTCTGGAAACACCATATATTTT,CASSPFSGNTIYF
TRBV2,.,TRBJ1-2,.,TGTGCCAGCAGACACAGGGACGGCTACACCTTC,CASRHRDGYTF
TRBV7-3,TRBD2,TRBJ2-3,few,TGTGCCAGCAGCCCTGCGGGACTAGCGGATACGCAGTATTTT,CASSPAGLADTQYF
TRBV19,TRBD1,TRBJ1-5,once,TGTGCCAGTAGTACCGGACAGGGGGCATGGCAGCCCCAGCATTTT,CASSTGQGAWQPQHF
TRBV28,TRBD1,TRBJ1-4,many,TGTGCCAGCAGTCCCAACAGGGGGCTTGGGGAAAAACTGTTTTTT,CASSPNRGLGEKLFF
TRBV7-6,TRBD1,TRBJ1-3,few,TGTGCCAGCAGCCCAGGAGGGGGCCCGAGCTCTGGAAACACCATATATTTT,CASSPGGGPSSGNTIYF
TRBV6-8,.,TRBJ2-7,.,TGTGCCAACAGCCACCGGGTCTACAACTACGAGCAGTACTTC,CANSHRVYNYEQYF
TRBV6-5,.,TRBJ2-1,.,TGTGCCAGCAGTTACCCTAAAGAAGGTGGACACAATGAGCAGTTCTTC,CASSYPKEGGHNEQFF
TRBV28,TRBD1,TRBJ1-1,few,TGTGCCAGCAGTTTTGAGGGGACAGGAGTGAGGGCTTTCTTT,CASSFEGTGVRAFF
TRBV23-1,TRBD1,TRBJ2-5,.,TGCGCCAGCAGTCAGCCTCGACAGGGGAGAAAGACCCAGTACTTC,CASSQPRQGRKTQYF
TRBV7-9,.,TRBJ2-3,few,TGTGCCAGCAGCCCGACAGAAAGCACAGATACGCAGTATTTT,CASSPTESTDTQYF
TRBV27,.,TRBJ1-5,.,TGTGCCAGCAGCCCCGGAGGGGTGAACAATCAGCCCCAGCATTTT,CASSPGGVNNQPQHF
TRBV6-1,.,TRBJ2-7,few,TGTGCCAGCAGTGCCCGGACAGTCTACGAGCAGTACTTC,CASSARTVYEQYF
TRBV5-5,.,TRBJ1-2,.,TGTGCCAGCAGCTTTGACAGGAGGCCCTATGGCTACACCTTC,CASSFDRRPYGYTF
TRBV6-9,TRBD2,TRBJ2-1,.,TGTGCCAACAGTTATACCCCGGGGGGGCATCGGACCTACAATGAGCAGTTCTTC,CANSYTPGGHRTYNEQFF